These 27 T cell receptor beta chains share one sample of origin, sequenced in a study of T cells in Graves' hyperthyroidism and ophthalmopathy. Amplification of TCR beta CDR3 regions was performed using RNA transcripts as template. The HTBI primer set drove a first-round RT-PCR of the TCR CDR3. TCRdb used MiXCR to reprocess the multiplex PCR reads, holding one entry per CDR3 protein. The sample carries some 600,000 distinct CDR3 sequences, about 15% recorded once. The sample taken for sequencing was blood. These receptors came from a young woman with Graves' hyperthyroidism that later progressed to Graves' ophthalmopathy.

This clonotype has ten or more counts. The V gene is TRBV7-9, the J gene TRBJ1-5; D not resolved. CDR1 and CDR2 from the germline V gene are SEHNR and FQNEAQ (reference sequence). V was clipped by 5 bases and J by 7 bases, with 12 bases between them. This CDR3 has 13 amino acids. The CDR3 sequence is CASSRNLEQPQHF. CDR3 sequence (DNA): TGTGCCAGCAGCCGGAACCTGGAACAGCCCCAGCATTTT.

This clonotype was found many times. V is TRBV2 and J is TRBJ1-6, with 10 nucleotides matching TRBD1. CDR3 length equals 15 residues. The V and J ends lost 1 base and 9 bases, in that order; junction bases with no gene match: 3. The germline V gene encodes CDR1 SNHLY and CDR2 FYNNEI. Here the CDR3 reads CASSEVGQGLSPLHF. The CDR3 DNA sequence: TGTGCCAGCAGTGAAGTGGGACAGGGGCTTTCACCCCTCCACTTT. Drawing the rest from reference TRBV2 and TRBJ1-6, the complete variable domain is EPEVTQTPSHQVTQMGQEVILRCVPISNHLYFYWYRQILGQKVEFLVSFYNNEISEKSEIFDDQFSVERPDGSNFTLKIRSTKLEDSAMYFCASSEVGQGLSPLHFGNGTRLTVT.

The J gene is TRBJ1-1, the V gene TRBV6-5; TRBD1 matches at 12 bases. The junction had 8 bases not matched to a gene; V was cut back by 2 bases and J by 7 bases. The CDR3 totals 16 residues. Germline assignment: CDR1 MNHEY and CDR2 SVGAGI. The CDR3 loop is CASSYAGQGARGEAFF. The CDR3 DNA reads TGTGCCAGCAGTTACGCGGGACAGGGGGCGCGGGGTGAAGCTTTCTTT.

In this sample, this clonotype turned up many times. The CDR3 protein is CASGSLAYEQYF. DNA of the CDR3: TGTGCCAGCGGAAGCCTGGCCTACGAGCAGTACTTC. The chain employs TRBV2 and TRBJ2-7; D gene ambiguous. V lost 8 bases and J 2 bases, leaving 10 bases between the germline ends. CDR1 SNHLY and CDR2 FYNNEI come from the germline V gene. CDR3 length: 12 amino acids. Full variable domain (outside the CDR3, taken from reference TRBV2 and TRBJ2-7): EPEVTQTPSHQVTQMGQEVILRCVPISNHLYFYWYRQILGQKVEFLVSFYNNEISEKSEIFDDQFSVERPDGSNFTLKIRSTKLEDSAMYFCASGSLAYEQYFGPGTRLTVT.

This clonotype was found many times. V gene TRBV11-2 combines with J gene TRBJ1-5, with 7 bases lining up with TRBD1. CDR3 length: 13 residues. The V and J ends lost 5 bases and 10 bases, in that order; junction bases with no gene match: 8. Germline V CDR1 and CDR2: SGHAT, FQNNGV. CDR3 in DNA: TGTGCCAGCAGCGCCTCGACAGGGACCCCCCAGCATTTT. Translating gives CASSASTGTPQHF.

This clonotype was detected ten times or more. The V and J genes are TRBV27 and TRBJ2-5, with 7 nucleotides matching TRBD2. There are 14 residues in the CDR3. Germline CDR1 MNHEY, CDR2 SMNVEV (reference sequence). J lost 5 bases, V lost 2 bases, and 5 bases had no gene match. The CDR3 DNA sequence: TGTGCCAGCAGTTTAATCTTCGGGAGGGAGACCCAGTACTTC. Translation gives CASSLIFGRETQYF.

This clonotype has just a few counts. This chain connects TRBV24-1 to TRBJ2-2; 8 bases match TRBD2. Trimming took 5 bases from V and 6 from J; bases not matched to a gene: 4. In germline, CDR1 is KGHDR, CDR2 SFDVKD. The CDR3 is 14 residues long. The DNA of the CDR3 is TGTGCCACCAGTGGCGGGGGGCTTGCCGGGGAGCTGTTTTTT. Residues: CATSGGGLAGELFF.

This clonotype has just a few counts. V and J are TRBV12-3 or TRBV12-4 and TRBJ1-5; D is unclear. V was cut by 1 base and J by 4 bases, with 11 bases left in between. The CDR3 is made up of 15 amino acids. This CDR3 reads CASSLGRAGNQPQHF. The CDR3 region has the DNA TGTGCCAGCAGTTTAGGCCGGGCGGGAAATCAGCCCCAGCATTTT.

This chain joins TRBV28 and TRBJ1-2; possibly TRBD1 for D (5 bases). The CDR3 length is 16 residues. Looked up from germline, CDR1 is MDHEN and CDR2 is SYDVKM. Trimming removed 2 bases from V and 7 bases from J, with 20 bases in between. The CDR3 protein is CASSLRSYGAWSGYTF. The CDR3 bases are TGTGCCAGCAGTTTAAGGAGTTACGGGGCATGGAGTGGCTACACCTTC.

Comment on this clonotype: A read error may explain this, as a much larger clone is one base away. CDR3 amino acids: CASSYFSLRPDTQYF. DNA of the CDR3: TGTGCCAGCAGTTACTTCTCCCTCCGTCCAGATACGCAGTATTTT. The V gene is TRBV6-4, the J gene TRBJ2-3, with D unclear. CDR1 is MRHNA, CDR2 SNTAGT, per germline. CDR3 size: 15 residues. Between the trimmed V and J ends, which lost 5 bases and 4 bases, there was a span of 16 bases.

This clonotype showed up many times. The gene calls are TRBV14 and TRBJ2-1, with no clear D. V was trimmed by 0 bases and J by 5 bases, leaving 11 bases between them. CDR3 length: 15 amino acids. Germline CDR1 SGHDN, CDR2 FVKESK. The CDR3 nucleotides read TGTGCCAGCAGCCAAGAGTGGGTCATCGACAATGAGCAGTTCTTC. This sequence encodes CASSQEWVIDNEQFF.

Ten or more counts support this clonotype. The chain links TRBV28 to TRBJ1-1; 8 bases match TRBD1. J gave up 6 bases and V 4 bases, and 7 bases lay outside the gene matches. The CDR3 contains 14 residues. Germline V CDR1 and CDR2: MDHEN, SYDVKM. The CDR3 DNA reads TGTGCCAGCAGTTCGCAGGGGGCGGTCGCTGAAGCTTTCTTT. It yields the protein CASSSQGAVAEAFF.

This clonotype was observed at least ten times. The chain employs TRBV7-9 and TRBJ2-7; 10 nucleotides match TRBD2. The CDR3 covers 15 residues. V lost 3 bases, J lost 3 bases, and 5 bases stayed unmatched. Germline CDR1 is SEHNR and CDR2 is FQNEAQ (reference sequence). CDR3 bases: TGTGCCAGCAGCTTTTCTAGCGGGAGAATCTACGAGCAGTACTTC. Translation: CASSFSSGRIYEQYF. The whole variable domain, filled in from reference TRBV7-9 and TRBJ2-7, reads DTGVSQNPRHKITKRGQNVTFRCDPISEHNRLYWYRQTLGQGPEFLTYFQNEAQLEKSRLLSDRFSAERPKGSFSTLEIQRTEQGDSAMYLCASSFSSGRIYEQYFGPGTRLTVT.

At least ten counts were recorded for this clonotype. The rearrangement uses TRBV11-2 and TRBJ2-3; 11 bases agree with TRBD2. The germline CDR1 and CDR2 sequences are SGHAT and FQNNGV. The CDR3 spans 17 residues. The V gene end was trimmed by 1 base and the J gene end by 6 bases; junction bases not matched to a gene: 9. DNA for the CDR3: TGTGCCAGCAGCTTAGTCGGTAGCGGGAGGGCCACCGATACGCAGTATTTT. It is translated as CASSLVGSGRATDTQYF. Filled out from reference TRBV11-2 and TRBJ2-3, the complete variable domain reads EAGVAQSPRYKIIEKRQSVAFWCNPISGHATLYWYQQILGQGPKLLIQFQNNGVVDDSQLPKDRFSAERLKGVDSTLKIQPAKLEDSAVYLCASSLVGSGRATDTQYFGPGTRLTVL.

This clonotype was seen at least ten times. The chain links TRBV28 to TRBJ2-3; 9 bases fit TRBD2. Unmatched junction bases numbered 10, after V lost 4 bases and J lost 8 bases. The CDR3 totals 15 residues. From germline, CDR1 is MDHEN and CDR2 SYDVKM. The CDR3 DNA follows: TGTGCCAGCAGTTCCCCCGGGGGCGGGAGGGGTACGCAGTATTTT. It specifies CASSSPGGGRGTQYF.

In its sample, this clonotype was seen a few times. The V call is TRBV12-5, the J call TRBJ2-2, with D unclear. The V end was cut by 2 bases, the J end by 5 bases, with 18 bases between. The CDR3 has 17 residues. The germline V gene has CDR1 LGHNT and CDR2 FRNRAP. The CDR3 DNA reads TGTGCTAGTGGTTTGCCCCAATGGGGAATAGCAACCGGGGAGCTGTTTTTT. It codes for CASGLPQWGIATGELFF.

This clonotype was counted many times. This chain links TRBV11-2 with TRBJ2-5; tentatively, D is TRBD1 or TRBD2 (5 bases each). V lost 3 bases to trimming and J lost 3 bases, with 11 bases between them. Looked up from germline, CDR1 is SGHAT and CDR2 is FQNNGV. This CDR3 is 14 amino acids long. The CDR3 nucleotides read TGTGCCAGCAGCTTCGCTGGGACGGAAGAGACCCAGTACTTC. The encoded protein is CASSFAGTEETQYF.

The table lists this clonotype with a few counts. V gene TRBV27 combines with J gene TRBJ1-1; no clear D. The CDR3 contains 14 residues. Germline loops: CDR1 MNHEY, CDR2 SMNVEV (reference sequence). V lost 3 bases to trimming and J lost 2 bases, with 10 bases between them. The CDR3: CASSLGLGNTEAFF. CDR3 nucleotide sequence: TGTGCCAGCAGTTTGGGCCTCGGCAACACTGAAGCTTTCTTT.

CDR3 sequence (DNA): TGTGCCTGGAGTGATGGGAACGAGCAGTACTTC. It yields the protein CAWSDGNEQYF. The V gene is TRBV30, the J gene TRBJ2-7; D unclear. V was cut by 1 base and J by 5 bases, with 6 bases left in between. Germline assignment: CDR1 GTSNPN and CDR2 SVGIG (reference sequence). This CDR3 is built from 11 residues.

This clonotype was seen at least ten times. The chain carries TRBV3-1 and TRBJ1-3, with D unresolved. CDR3 length: 15 amino acids. Trimming cost V 0 bases and J 0 bases, with 6 bases left between them. The germline gives CDR1 LGHDT, CDR2 YNNKEL (reference sequence). CDR3: CASSQEVSSGNTIYF. In nucleotides, the CDR3 is TGTGCCAGCAGCCAAGAAGTATCCTCTGGAAACACCATATATTTT.

This clonotype was seen many times. V and J are TRBV27 and TRBJ1-4; D unresolved. Trimming cost V 4 bases and J 0 bases, with 9 bases left between them. The CDR3 is made up of 15 amino acids. CDR1 is MNHEY, CDR2 SMNVEV, per germline (reference sequence). Here the CDR3 reads CASSSLGATNEKLFF. The CDR3 DNA reads TGTGCCAGCAGTTCTCTTGGGGCAACTAATGAAAAACTGTTTTTT.

This clonotype has ten or more counts. The chain joins TRBV3-1 to TRBJ2-7; D is unclear. V was shortened by 2 bases and J by 5 bases, with 4 bases between the two germline ends. This CDR3 has 11 amino acids. From germline, CDR1 is LGHDT and CDR2 YNNKEL (reference sequence). CDR3 protein: CASSQSDEQYF. The CDR3 bases are TGTGCCAGCAGCCAATCAGACGAGCAGTACTTC.

Regarding this clonotype: One junction end does not reproduce the germline sequence, and a read error may be involved. The chain links TRBV6-1 to TRBJ1-5, with 8 bases lining up with TRBD1. The germline CDR1 and CDR2 sequences are MNHNS and SASEGT. The CDR3 covers 15 residues. In DNA form, the CDR3 reads TGTCCCAGCACTCTCCCGACAGGGGCTAGTCAGCCCCAGCATTTT. Translation gives CPSTLPTGASQPQHF.

Remarks on this clonotype: A much larger clone lies a single base off, so this may be a read error. V usage is TRBV30 and J usage is TRBJ2-5; no clear D gene. V was trimmed by 8 bases and J by 5 bases, leaving 18 bases between them. The CDR3 runs 13 residues. The germline gives CDR1 GTSNPN, CDR2 SVGIG (reference sequence). Here the CDR3 reads CAQSAGYAETQYF. The DNA for the CDR3 is TGTGCCCAAAGTGCCGGGTACGCTGAGACCCAGTACTTC. Full variable domain (rest looked up from reference TRBV30 and TRBJ2-5): SQTIHQWPATLVQPVGSPLSLECTVEGTSNPNLYWYRQAAGRGLQLLFYSVGIGQISSEVPQNLSASRPQDRQFILSSKKLLLSDSGFYLCAQSAGYAETQYFGPGTRLLVL.

This clonotype was detected ten times or more. CDR3 sequence (DNA): TGTGCCAGCAGCTTAGAGACTGGCTTAGGAGATACGCAGTATTTT. This sequence encodes CASSLETGLGDTQYF. The rearrangement uses TRBV7-9 and TRBJ2-3; no firm D call. Trimming took off 1 base at V and 5 bases at J, with 13 bases between the two ends. The V gene's germline CDR1 is SEHNR and CDR2 FQNEAQ (reference sequence). CDR3 length equals 15 residues.

V usage is TRBV2 and J usage is TRBJ1-1, with 10 bases that match TRBD1. Trimming took 8 bases from V and 4 from J; bases not matched to a gene: 4. Germline lookup yields CDR1 SNHLY and CDR2 FYNNEI. The CDR3 has 13 residues. The CDR3 protein is CASPRQGATEAFF. CDR3 sequence (DNA): TGTGCCAGCCCCCGACAGGGGGCCACTGAAGCTTTCTTT.

This clonotype was counted ten times or more. The chain couples TRBV12-3 or TRBV12-4 to TRBJ1-2; no firm D call. CDR3 size: 12 residues. Trimming removed 3 bases from V and 7 bases from J, with 9 bases in between. The CDR3 spells CASSFQQAGYTF. The CDR3 DNA is TGTGCCAGCAGTTTCCAACAAGCTGGCTACACCTTC.